Shown below are 27 T cell receptor beta chains from a single sample sequenced in a study of cytomegalovirus exposure and HLA in healthy donors. Primers included in the PCR were 60 Vbeta and 13 Jbeta primers. Generated by immunoSEQ multiplex PCR, the TCRdb table keeps only in-frame clones and is missing some. The sample shows 90,000 to 120,000 clones, roughly 80% of them seen only once. Sequencing input: PBMCs. These receptors were collected from a man aged 25-40 years in good health and CMV-seropositive.

V usage is TRBV25-1 and J usage is TRBJ1-1; a weak D match, TRBD1 (5 bases). Germline CDR1 and CDR2: MGHDK and SYGVNS. The CDR3 covers 13 residues. Between the trimmed V and J ends, which lost 7 bases and 4 bases, there was a span of 13 bases. The CDR3 coding sequence is TGTGCCAGCACGTTCCAGGGAGGCACTGAAGCTTTCTTT. Translation: CASTFQGGTEAFF. The full variable domain, in which reference TRBV25-1 and TRBJ1-1 provide the parts outside the CDR3, is EADIYQTPRYLVIGTGKKITLECSQTMGHDKMYWYQQDPGMELHLIHYSYGVNSTEKGDLSSESTVSRIRTEHFPLTLESARPSHTSQYLCASTFQGGTEAFFGQGTRLTVV.

The chain couples TRBV21-1 to TRBJ2-7; the D segment call TRBD1 is taken from the table without a DNA check. TRBV21-1 constitutes a pseudogene. The CDR3 is 14 residues long. The CDR3 nucleotides are TGTGCCAGCAGGGGGACAGGGGCGAGGAACGAGCAGTACTTC. Translated: CASRGTGARNEQYF.

The chain uses TRBV7-6 and TRBJ2-1, with a possible D match to TRBD1 (5 bases). With 5 bases removed from V and 5 bases from J, the gap between germline ends came to 16 bases. Germline V lookup: CDR1 SGHVS, CDR2 FNYEAQ. The CDR3 extends over 15 amino acids. DNA of the CDR3: TGTGCCAGCAGCCCCTGGGCTGGGGCCAACAATGAGCAGTTCTTC. Protein: CASSPWAGANNEQFF.

This chain uses TRBV6-5 with TRBJ2-3, with 13 positions matching TRBD2. The CDR3 length is 16 residues. The junction had 1 base not matched to a gene; V was cut back by 0 bases and J by 4 bases. The germline V gene encodes CDR1 MNHEY and CDR2 SVGAGI. CDR3 protein: CASSYSGTSGADTQYF. CDR3 DNA sequence: TGTGCCAGCAGTTACTCGGGGACTAGCGGGGCAGATACGCAGTATTTT.

The V call is TRBV6-5, the J call TRBJ2-7, with 9 bases lining up with TRBD1. The CDR3 spans 14 residues. V was pared by 6 bases and J by 3 bases, with 6 bases of the junction left unmatched. From germline, CDR1 is MNHEY and CDR2 SVGAGI. The CDR3 nucleotides are TGTGCCAGCAGAAGCGGGACAGGGATCTACGAGCAGTACTTC. This encodes CASRSGTGIYEQYF.

V gene TRBV6-5 combines with J gene TRBJ2-3; D remains ambiguous. Trimming removed 2 bases from V and 0 bases from J, with 6 bases in between. The length of the CDR3 is 14 residues. Germline loops: CDR1 MNHEY, CDR2 SVGAGI. CDR3 in DNA: TGTGCCAGCAGTTACCGTCCTAGCACAGATACGCAGTATTTT. The encoded protein is CASSYRPSTDTQYF.

For this clone: Germline and junction disagree at one end, which may indicate a read error. The V and J genes are TRBV2 and TRBJ1-1, with D maybe TRBD1 (5 bases). The CDR3 is 11 residues long. CDR1 SNHLY and CDR2 FYNNEI come from the germline V gene. The CDR3 is CASRNWGSCLF. Written as DNA, the CDR3 is TGTGCCAGCAGAAACTGGGGCAGTTGCCTCTTT.

The genes are TRBV11-3 and TRBJ1-2, with 10 bases identical to TRBD1. V was clipped by 6 bases and J by 4 bases; unmatched bases: 2. Germline V gene sequence: CDR1 SGHNT, CDR2 YENEEA. There are 13 residues in the CDR3. This CDR3 reads CASSGDRGYGYTF. The CDR3 DNA sequence: TGTGCCAGCAGTGGGGACAGGGGCTATGGCTACACCTTC. Based on the CDR3 plus reference TRBV11-3 and TRBJ1-2, the full variable domain is EAGVVQSPRYKIIEKKQPVAFWCNPISGHNTLYWYLQNLGQGPELLIRYENEEAVDDSQLPKDRFSAERLKGVDSTLKIQPAELGDSAVYLCASSGDRGYGYTFGSGTRLTVV.

The genes are TRBV18 and TRBJ2-3; D uncertain. The germline V and J ends were trimmed by 0 bases and 2 bases, with 6 bases remaining between them. Germline V gene sequence: CDR1 KGHSH, CDR2 LQKENI. The CDR3 consists of 14 residues. The CDR3 loop is CASSPPEHTDTQYF. The CDR3 coding sequence is TGTGCCAGCTCACCACCGGAGCACACAGATACGCAGTATTTT. The full variable domain, its missing parts supplied by reference TRBV18 and TRBJ2-3, is NAGVMQNPRHLVRRRGQEARLRCSPMKGHSHVYWYRQLPEEGLKFMVYLQKENIIDESGMPKERFSAEFPKEGPSILRIQQVVRGDSAAYFCASSPPEHTDTQYFGPGTRLTVL.

This chain connects TRBV2 to TRBJ2-5; D is unresolved. V lost 3 bases and J 7 bases, leaving 9 bases between the germline ends. CDR1 is SNHLY and CDR2 is FYNNEI in the germline V gene. The CDR3 sequence is 12 residues long. CDR3 region: CASSERVRTQYF. Here the CDR3 DNA reads TGTGCCAGCAGTGAGAGAGTTAGGACCCAGTACTTC.

The chain carries TRBV14 and TRBJ2-1, with 9 bases aligning to TRBD1. Trimming took 4 bases from V and 6 from J; bases not matched to a gene: 4. This CDR3 contains 14 residues. Germline-derived CDR1 and CDR2 are SGHDN and FVKESK. As DNA, the CDR3 is TGTGCCAGCAGCCTCCGGACAGGGGCCAATGAGCAGTTCTTC. Translation gives CASSLRTGANEQFF.

The J gene is TRBJ2-5, the V gene TRBV25-1, with D maybe TRBD2 (7 bases). CDR1 is MGHDK, CDR2 SYGVNS, per germline. V was clipped by 7 bases and J by 2 bases, with 17 bases between them. The CDR3 has 15 residues. CDR3 sequence (DNA): TGTGCCAGCACCGTCGCGGGGGCAGGACAAGAGACCCAGTACTTC. It specifies CASTVAGAGQETQYF.

This clone has more than one count but fewer than ten. The chain joins TRBV5-1 to TRBJ1-6; 9 bases line up with TRBD1. This CDR3 spans 18 amino acids. J lost 0 bases, V lost 0 bases, and 4 bases had no gene match. Germline V CDR1 and CDR2: SGHRS, YFSETQ. CDR3 region: CASSLATTGGSYNSPLHF. The CDR3 DNA follows: TGCGCCAGCAGCTTGGCCACGACAGGGGGCTCCTATAATTCACCCCTCCACTTT.

The chain uses TRBV5-1 and TRBJ2-1; D remains ambiguous. Germline CDR1 SGHRS, CDR2 YFSETQ. Trimming cost V 0 bases and J 1 base, with 8 bases left between them. There are 15 residues in the CDR3. CDR3 protein: CASSLDSRSYNEQFF. The CDR3 DNA reads as TGCGCCAGCAGCTTGGATTCGAGGTCCTACAATGAGCAGTTCTTC.

The chain uses TRBV6-1 and TRBJ2-7, with 13 positions matching TRBD2. V shed 10 bases, J shed 4 bases, and the junction held 4 bases outside the gene matches. From germline, CDR1 is MNHNS and CDR2 SASEGT. This CDR3 is built from 13 residues. The CDR3 DNA sequence: TGTGCCATGCGACTAGCGGGGGGATACGAGCAGTACTTC. Its protein is CAMRLAGGYEQYF.

The V gene is TRBV19, the J gene TRBJ1-4; D unclear. CDR1 and CDR2 (germline): LNHDA, SQIVND (reference sequence). The CDR3 sequence is 17 residues long. Trimming left V 3 bases short and J 0 bases short, with 14 bases between. The CDR3 loop reads CASSITPGYTTNEKLFF. CDR3 sequence (DNA): TGTGCCAGTAGTATTACTCCAGGTTACACAACTAATGAAAAACTGTTTTTT.

About this clone: Sequence at one end of the junction differs from germline and may be a read error. The V and J genes are TRBV7-9 and TRBJ1-2, with D possibly TRBD1 on 6 matching bases. CDR1 and CDR2 (germline): SEHNR, FQNEAQ (reference sequence). The CDR3 consists of 15 residues. The CDR3 is CSSSYRDTINYGYTF. Written as DNA, the CDR3 is TGTTCCAGCAGCTACCGGGACACCATTAACTATGGCTACACCTTC.

This chain uses TRBV19 with TRBJ2-3; 10 bases align to TRBD1. Germline trimming cut 5 bases from V and 3 bases from J; bases unmatched to any gene: 5. Looked up from germline, CDR1 is LNHDA and CDR2 is SQIVND (reference sequence). This CDR3 is built from 15 residues. The CDR3 DNA is TGTGCCAGTAGTTTTCGGACAGGGGGGACAGATACGCAGTATTTT. This translates into CASSFRTGGTDTQYF.

The genes are TRBV27 and TRBJ1-4, with 8 bases matching TRBD1. CDR1 and CDR2 (germline): MNHEY, SMNVEV (reference sequence). CDR3 length equals 14 residues. J lost 3 bases, V lost 7 bases, and 4 bases had no gene match. The CDR3: CASTPQGANEKLFF. CDR3 in DNA: TGTGCCAGCACCCCACAGGGGGCTAATGAAAAACTGTTTTTT.

This clone was found a few times. This sequence joins TRBV11-2 and TRBJ1-6, with unresolved D. The germline gives CDR1 SGHAT, CDR2 FQNNGV. V lost 0 bases and J 12 bases, leaving 6 bases between the germline ends. The CDR3 has 12 residues. CDR3 DNA: TGTGCCAGCAGCTTAGATCGTTTACCCCTCCACTTT. Translated: CASSLDRLPLHF.

The rearrangement joins TRBV6-1 to TRBJ2-1, with TRBD1 matching 9 bases. From germline, CDR1 is MNHNS and CDR2 SASEGT. With 2 bases clipped from V and 8 bases from J, the junction kept 7 bases outside the gene matches. There are 15 residues in the CDR3. Here the CDR3 reads CASSETGTGQHEQFF. In DNA form, the CDR3 reads TGTGCCAGCAGTGAAACGGGGACAGGGCAACATGAGCAGTTCTTC.

The chain links TRBV18 to TRBJ1-1; 7 bases line up with TRBD1. CDR3 size: 13 residues. Germline values: CDR1 KGHSH, CDR2 LQKENI. The J segment lost 3 bases and the V segment lost 3 bases, leaving 1 base of the junction unmatched. The CDR3 protein is CASSPQGDTEAFF. The CDR3, as DNA: TGTGCCAGCTCACCGCAGGGGGACACTGAAGCTTTCTTT.

In DNA, the CDR3 is TGTGCCAGCAGCTCAGGGCCGCCCTATGGCTACACCTTC. Amino acids: CASSSGPPYGYTF. The chain couples TRBV5-8 to TRBJ1-2, with a possible D match to TRBD1 (5 bases). Germline CDR1 SGHTS, CDR2 YDEGEE. The V end lost 3 bases, the J end lost 4 bases, and 10 bases lay between the germline ends. The CDR3 is 13 residues long. The variable domain in full, with the rest retrieved from reference TRBV5-8 and TRBJ1-2, is EAGVTQSPTHLIKTRGQQATLRCSPISGHTSVYWYQQALGLGLQFLLWYDEGEERNRGNFPPRFSGRQFPNYSSELNVNALELEDSALYLCASSSGPPYGYTFGSGTRLTVV.

This sequence joins TRBV5-1 and TRBJ1-1; the D is unclear. This CDR3 has 13 residues. Trimming pared 0 bases from V and 3 bases from J, leaving 6 bases between. Germline V lookup: CDR1 SGHRS, CDR2 YFSETQ. The CDR3 DNA sequence: TGCGCCAGCAGCTTGGATACTGACACTGAAGCTTTCTTT. It encodes CASSLDTDTEAFF. Drawing the rest from reference TRBV5-1 and TRBJ1-1, the complete variable domain is KAGVTQTPRYLIKTRGQQVTLSCSPISGHRSVSWYQQTPGQGLQFLFEYFSETQRNKGNFPGRFSGRQFSNSRSEMNVSTLELGDSALYLCASSLDTDTEAFFGQGTRLTVV.

The chain is built from TRBV4-1 and TRBJ2-2, with D perhaps TRBD1 (6 bases). The CDR3 is made up of 15 amino acids. Per the germline V gene, CDR1 is MGHRA and CDR2 is YSYEKL. V was shortened by 2 bases and J by 8 bases, with 15 bases between the two germline ends. The CDR3 here is CASSQRTEWSGELFF. As DNA, the CDR3 is TGCGCCAGCAGCCAACGGACAGAGTGGAGTGGGGAGCTGTTTTTT.

J is TRBJ2-3 and V is TRBV7-9, with D perhaps matching TRBD2 (6 bases). V shed 5 bases and J shed 1 base, with 7 bases lying between them. CDR3 length equals 13 residues. The V gene's germline CDR1 is SEHNR and CDR2 FQNEAQ (reference sequence). The CDR3 DNA reads as TGTGCCAGCAGCGGCGGGGGCACAGATACGCAGTATTTT. Translated: CASSGGGTDTQYF.

This chain joins TRBV7-8 and TRBJ2-7; tentative D call: TRBD2 (6 bases). Trimming pared 4 bases from V and 1 base from J, leaving 14 bases between. From germline, CDR1 is SGHVS and CDR2 FQNEAQ. The CDR3 runs to 15 residues. The CDR3 reads CASSWQEGWSYEQYF. CDR3 in DNA: TGTGCCAGCAGCTGGCAGGAGGGTTGGTCCTACGAGCAGTACTTC.